The 9 T cell receptor beta chains presented below share a single source sample, sequenced in a study of T-cell memory formation after mild COVID-19. TCRdb analysed the 5' RACE reads with MiXCR anew, one entry per CDR3 protein. The sample yields approximately 200,000 distinct CDR3 sequences, 16% seen once. The specimen sequenced was PBMCs or a T cell subset sorted from them (not recorded which). The receptors shown here come from an adult woman who had mild COVID-19 (a few samples of this study predate the infection). Cell type and time point are not known.

This clonotype was found a few times. In nucleotides, the CDR3 is TGCGCCAGCAGCCGCCCTTTGGGCGAGCAGTACTTC. This encodes CASSRPLGEQYF. The rearrangement links TRBV4-1 to TRBJ2-7; D is unresolved. Trimming stripped 4 bases from V and 6 bases from J, with 10 bases between. Per germline, CDR1 MGHRA and CDR2 YSYEKL. This CDR3 spans 12 amino acids.

The chain recombines TRBV20-1 with TRBJ2-3; a possible D gene is TRBD1 (6 bases). Germline values: CDR1 DFQATT, CDR2 SNEGSKA (reference sequence). The length of the CDR3 is 12 residues. CDR3 in amino acids: CRYPGQQDTQYF. The CDR3 nucleotides read TGCAGGTATCCGGGACAACAAGATACGCAGTATTTT.

At least ten counts were recorded for this clonotype. This sequence joins TRBV5-1 and TRBJ2-1; the D gene is possibly TRBD2 (6 bases). CDR3 length: 16 amino acids. V lost 0 bases to trimming and J lost 8 bases, with 18 bases between them. Germline CDR1 is SGHRS and CDR2 is YFSETQ. The CDR3 loop is CASSLELTSYVDEQFF. As DNA, the CDR3 is TGCGCCAGCAGCTTGGAATTGACTAGTTATGTAGATGAGCAGTTCTTC.

This clonotype appeared a few times. The chain is built from TRBV7-6 and TRBJ2-7; D is undetermined. Trimming left V 5 bases short and J 5 bases short, with 10 bases between. Per the germline V gene, CDR1 is SGHVS and CDR2 is FNYEAQ. The CDR3 has 12 residues. The CDR3 sequence: CASSRTTNEQYF. CDR3 DNA sequence: TGTGCCAGCAGCCGAACTACCAACGAGCAGTACTTC.

The rearrangement joins TRBV18 to TRBJ2-2; D ambiguous. Trimming shortened V by 6 bases and J by 4 bases, and 9 bases separated the two germline ends. Germline V gene sequence: CDR1 KGHSH, CDR2 LQKENI. CDR3 length: 13 residues. In DNA form, the CDR3 reads TGTGCCAGCTCTCTTGACACCACCGGGGAGCTGTTTTTT. Its translation is CASSLDTTGELFF.

The rearrangement uses TRBV19 and TRBJ2-3, with TRBD2 matching over 8 bases. Germline CDR1 and CDR2: LNHDA and SQIVND (reference sequence). Losses at the gene ends were 5 bases for V and 5 bases for J; bases not matched to a gene: 9. This CDR3 is built from 15 residues. The DNA of the CDR3 is TGTGCCAGTAGTGTGCCGGGACTAGGAAAAGATACGCAGTATTTT. It encodes CASSVPGLGKDTQYF.

This clonotype came up a few times. The gene calls are TRBV6-2 or TRBV6-3 and TRBJ1-3; D unclear. Germline CDR1 reads MNHEY; CDR2 reads SVGEGT. The CDR3 loop spans 18 amino acids. Between the trimmed V and J ends, which lost 2 bases and 2 bases, there was a span of 19 bases. The CDR3 region is CASSYRLGSVYPGNTIYF. In DNA, the CDR3 is TGTGCCAGCAGTTACAGGCTCGGTTCAGTCTACCCTGGAAACACCATATATTTT.

The chain uses TRBV27 and TRBJ2-7; tentative D call: TRBD2 (5 bases). The ends were cut back, 4 bases at V and 4 bases at J, with 11 bases in the middle. Germline assignment: CDR1 MNHEY and CDR2 SMNVEV (reference sequence). The CDR3 has 13 amino acids. The CDR3 reads CASSSREGYEQYF. CDR3 DNA sequence: TGTGCCAGCAGTTCCCGGGAAGGGTACGAGCAGTACTTC.

The table lists this clonotype with many counts. V usage is TRBV29-1 and J usage is TRBJ2-3, with D perhaps assigned TRBD1 or TRBD2 (6 bases each). This CDR3 is 13 amino acids long. Trimming cost V 5 bases and J 4 bases, with 13 bases left between them. The germline V gene encodes CDR1 SQVTM and CDR2 ANQGSEA. The CDR3 nucleotides are TGCAGCGTTCGGCGGGACATGGCAGATACGCAGTATTTT. Translating gives CSVRRDMADTQYF.